This passage covers 17 T cell receptor beta chains from one sample sequenced in a study of cytomegalovirus exposure and HLA in healthy donors. Primers: 60 Vbeta forward and 13 Jbeta reverse. Sequenced by immunoSEQ multiplex PCR; TCRdb stores in-frame clones only, minus some. The sample has some 200,000 clones, about 80% seen once. Sequencing used PBMCs. The receptors originated from a woman aged 45-65 years in good health and CMV-seropositive.

The CDR3 sequence is CASSLGLALGNEQFF. DNA of the CDR3: TGTGCCAGCAGCTTAGGACTAGCTCTGGGCAATGAGCAGTTCTTC. The chain recombines TRBV5-6 with TRBJ2-1, with TRBD2 matching over 8 bases. The CDR3 extends over 15 amino acids. Germline V gene sequence: CDR1 SGHDT, CDR2 YYEEEE. Germline trimming cut 2 bases from V and 6 bases from J; bases unmatched to any gene: 7. Looking up the rest from reference TRBV5-6 and TRBJ2-1 gives the full variable domain: DAGVTQSPTHLIKTRGQQVTLRCSPKSGHDTVSWYQQALGQGPQFIFQYYEEEERQRGNFPDRFSGHQFPNYSSELNVNALLLGDSALYLCASSLGLALGNEQFFGPGTRLTVL.

The CDR3 protein is CASSKSPSGQETQYF. CDR3 sequence (DNA): TGCGCCAGCAGCAAAAGCCCTAGCGGCCAAGAGACCCAGTACTTC. The rearrangement joins TRBV5-1 to TRBJ2-5, with 7 bases that match TRBD2. This CDR3 has 15 residues. The germline gives CDR1 SGHRS, CDR2 YFSETQ. The J segment lost 1 base and the V segment lost 4 bases, leaving 7 bases of the junction unmatched.

This chain connects TRBV7-2 to TRBJ1-6; 8 nucleotides line up with TRBD1. The CDR3 consists of 14 residues. The germline CDR1 and CDR2 sequences are SGHTA and FQGNSA. V was pared by 6 bases and J by 9 bases, with 7 bases of the junction left unmatched. The chain's CDR3 is CASSQDRVGSPLHF. The CDR3 nucleotides are TGTGCCAGCAGTCAGGACAGGGTGGGTTCACCCCTCCACTTT. Full variable domain (remainder filled in from reference TRBV7-2 and TRBJ1-6): GAGVSQSPSNKVTEKGKDVELRCDPISGHTALYWYRQSLGQGLEFLIYFQGNSAPDKSGLPSDRFSAERTGGSVSTLTIQRTQQEDSAVYLCASSQDRVGSPLHFGNGTRLTVT.

This clone was recorded only once. The rearrangement links TRBV6-5 to TRBJ1-2; 7 nucleotides line up with TRBD1. Germline values: CDR1 MNHEY, CDR2 SVGAGI. The CDR3 totals 14 residues. V lost 6 bases, J lost 2 bases, and 6 bases stayed unmatched. The CDR3 loop reads CASSLKGGNYGYTF. The CDR3 coding sequence is TGTGCCAGCAGCCTTAAAGGGGGCAACTATGGCTACACCTTC.

This clone occurred a few times. The rearrangement joins TRBV20-1 to TRBJ1-1; no firm D call. The V end was cut by 3 bases, the J end by 8 bases, with 7 bases between. The CDR3 runs to 10 residues. In germline, CDR1 is DFQATT, CDR2 SNEGSKA (reference sequence). The chain's CDR3 is CSARREEAFF. CDR3 coding DNA: TGCAGTGCTAGGAGGGAAGAAGCTTTCTTT.

The chain joins TRBV15 to TRBJ2-1; 8 bases match TRBD1. Germline CDR1 reads LNHNV; CDR2 reads YYDKDF (reference sequence). There are 16 residues in the CDR3. J gave up 7 bases and V 4 bases, and 12 bases lay outside the gene matches. As DNA, the CDR3 is TGTGCCACCAGCACACAAAGGGACAGGAGGGCGAATGAGCAGTTCTTC. It translates to CATSTQRDRRANEQFF.

This sequence joins TRBV5-1 and TRBJ1-2; TRBD1 aligns across 7 bases. The germline gives CDR1 SGHRS, CDR2 YFSETQ. The V and J ends lost 5 bases and 4 bases, in that order; junction bases with no gene match: 8. The CDR3 has 14 residues. The CDR3 DNA sequence: TGCGCCAGCAGACACGAGGACAGGACCTATGGCTACACCTTC. This sequence encodes CASRHEDRTYGYTF.

The chain carries TRBV6-5 and TRBJ1-1; weak D call: TRBD1 (5 bases). Germline V lookup: CDR1 MNHEY, CDR2 SVGAGI. V lost 10 bases and J 5 bases, leaving 23 bases between the germline ends. The length of the CDR3 is 15 residues. The CDR3 DNA reads as TGTGCCACCCAGGAGAAGGGGCTAGGATCAACTGAAGCTTTCTTT. Its translation: CATQEKGLGSTEAFF.

The genes are TRBV7-2 and TRBJ2-7; 11 bases are shared with TRBD2. V gave up 4 bases and J gave up 0 bases; unmatched junction bases: 2. The CDR3 extends over 15 amino acids. The germline V gene encodes CDR1 SGHTA and CDR2 FQGNSA. The CDR3 spells CASSSSGGHSYEQYF. The CDR3 nucleotides are TGTGCCAGCAGCTCTAGCGGGGGGCACTCCTACGAGCAGTACTTC.

This clone was recorded only once. This rearrangement joins TRBV6-1 to TRBJ2-5, with D perhaps matching TRBD2 (7 bases). Germline CDR1 MNHNS, CDR2 SASEGT. There are 13 residues in the CDR3. The V gene lost 8 bases and the J gene lost 2 bases, with 12 bases spanning the gap. CDR3: CASGGAEQETQYF. In DNA, the CDR3 is TGTGCCAGCGGGGGGGCTGAACAAGAGACCCAGTACTTC.

This clone was recorded once. The chain has TRBV5-1 and TRBJ2-7, with TRBD2 matching 12 bases. Trimming cost V 3 bases and J 4 bases; bases outside gene matches: 5. The CDR3 loop spans 15 amino acids. In germline, CDR1 is SGHRS, CDR2 YFSETQ. CDR3 DNA: TGCGCCAGCAGCTCCGGACTAGCGGGGTCTTACGAGCAGTACTTC. Residues: CASSSGLAGSYEQYF.

The V gene is TRBV2, the J gene TRBJ1-2, with no clear D. The V gene lost 8 bases and the J gene lost 0 bases, with 10 bases spanning the gap. The V gene's germline CDR1 is SNHLY and CDR2 FYNNEI. The length of the CDR3 is 13 residues. DNA for the CDR3: TGTGCCAGCCAGGCAGAACCTAACTATGGCTACACCTTC. It is translated as CASQAEPNYGYTF.

The chain is built from TRBV4-3 and TRBJ2-5; 10 bases align to TRBD1. From germline, CDR1 is LGHNA and CDR2 YSLEER. V dropped 10 bases and J dropped 5; count of bases not matched to a gene: 13. The CDR3 extends over 15 amino acids. The CDR3 loop reads CATSSGTGDMETQYF. The CDR3 coding sequence is TGCGCCACCTCCTCCGGGACAGGGGATATGGAGACCCAGTACTTC.

The CDR3 nucleotides are TGCGCCAGCAGCTTGGCTGGAGGTTGGACTGAAGCTTTCTTT. It yields the protein CASSLAGGWTEAFF. The chain combines TRBV5-1 with TRBJ1-1; D gene uncertain. Germline V gives CDR1 SGHRS, CDR2 YFSETQ. The CDR3 loop spans 14 amino acids. Trimming took off 0 bases at V and 5 bases at J, with 11 bases between the two ends.

This clone occurred once. The genes are TRBV7-9 and TRBJ2-1; 7 nucleotides match TRBD2. Germline CDR1 and CDR2: SEHNR and FQNEAQ (reference sequence). J lost 5 bases, V lost 1 base, and 2 bases had no gene match. The CDR3 totals 14 residues. The CDR3 nucleotides are TGTGCCAGCAGCTTAGTGGGGGGGGACAATGAGCAGTTCTTC. It specifies CASSLVGGDNEQFF.

This sequence joins TRBV5-1 and TRBJ2-5, with 10 bases fitting TRBD2. From germline, CDR1 is SGHRS and CDR2 YFSETQ. The CDR3 is 16 residues long. Trimming removed 6 bases from V and 1 base from J; junction bases left unmatched: 9. As DNA, the CDR3 is TGCGCCAGCACCCCTGGAATAGCGGGGGGCCAAGAGACCCAGTACTTC. Residues: CASTPGIAGGQETQYF.

This clone was observed once. This chain uses TRBV29-1 with TRBJ1-4; 10 bases match TRBD1. This CDR3 spans 13 amino acids. With V trimmed by 2 bases and J by 7 bases, 1 base remained unmatched. Germline loops: CDR1 SQVTM, CDR2 ANQGSEA. CDR3 sequence (DNA): TGCAGCGTTGAAAGGGACAGGGGTGAAAAACTGTTTTTT. Translated: CSVERDRGEKLFF.